This T cell receptor beta chain was documented in a study of blood T cell repertoires in COVID-19. Looking at the study overall: Sources were T cells, B-cell-depleted T cells, or PBMCs; the material itself was cDNA or gDNA.

In the source study's methods: For nucleated cells, counts were estimated from reference gene primer amplification. The table came from immunoSEQ multiplex PCR; TCRdb's copy has only in-frame clones and leaves some out. For V, J and clone size, that table is used; D and trimming come from the DNA. The table has roughly 290,000 clones, roughly 88% seen once. Participants came from some 26 US areas, aged roughly 18 to 89 years. Cohorts were based on clinical histories the participants reported. Germline assignment: CDR1 SGHDN and CDR2 FVKESK. The V gene end was trimmed by 1 base and the J gene end by 1 base; junction bases not matched to a gene: 8. The CDR3 covers 18 residues.

The TCR comes from a woman aged 25-40 years who had recovered from COVID-19. The V gene is TRBV14, the J gene TRBJ2-2; TRBD1 matches 8 bases. The sequencing input was PBMCs or T cells enriched from blood (not recorded which). CDR3 sequence: CASSQGNPTGVNTGELFF. The CDR3 DNA sequence: TGTGCCAGCAGCCAAGGGAATCCGACAGGGGTGAACACCGGGGAGCTGTTTTTT. Using reference TRBV14 and TRBJ2-2 for the parts outside the CDR3, the full variable domain is EAGVTQFPSHSVIEKGQTVTLRCDPISGHDNLYWYRRVMGKEIKFLLHFVKESKQDESGMPNNRFLAERTGGTYSTLKVQPAELEDSGVYFCASSQGNPTGVNTGELFFGEGSRLTVL.